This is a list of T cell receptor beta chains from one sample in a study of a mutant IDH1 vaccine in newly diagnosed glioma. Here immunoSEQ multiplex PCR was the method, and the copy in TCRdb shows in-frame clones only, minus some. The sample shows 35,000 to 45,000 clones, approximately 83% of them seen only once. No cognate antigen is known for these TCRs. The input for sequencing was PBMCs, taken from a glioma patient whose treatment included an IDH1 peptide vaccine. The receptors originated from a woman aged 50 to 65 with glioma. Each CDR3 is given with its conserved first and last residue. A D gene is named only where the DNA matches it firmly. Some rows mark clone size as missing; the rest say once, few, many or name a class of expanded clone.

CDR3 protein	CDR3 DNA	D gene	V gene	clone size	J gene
CASSPREGFHDYTF	TGTGCCAGCTCACCAAGGGAGGGTTTTCATGACTACACCTTC	NA	TRBV18	NA	TRBJ1-2
CASSLGQGGNGGYTF	TGCGCCAGCAGCTTGGGGCAGGGGGGCAACGGTGGCTACACCTTC	TRBD1	TRBV5-1	NA	TRBJ1-2
CASSFHRRPEAFF	TGTGCCAGCAGTTTCCACAGAAGGCCTGAAGCTTTCTTT	NA	TRBV6-1	few	TRBJ1-1
CASSYSGGTEAFF	TGTGCCAGCAGTTACTCGGGCGGCACTGAAGCTTTCTTT	NA	TRBV6-6	few	TRBJ1-1
CAISEGQPVNTEAFF	TGTGCCATCAGTGAGGGTCAGCCCGTGAACACTGAAGCTTTCTTT	NA	TRBV10-3	NA	TRBJ1-1
CASRAGTGVGYTF	TGTGCCAGCCGGGCCGGGACAGGGGTCGGCTACACCTTC	TRBD1	TRBV18	NA	TRBJ1-2
CASSVGQSSYEQYF	TGTGCCAGCAGCGTCGGGCAGAGCTCCTACGAGCAGTACTTC	NA	TRBV6-1	NA	TRBJ2-7
CAGSGASHTGELFF	TGCGCCGGATCGGGGGCCAGCCACACCGGGGAGCTGTTTTTT	NA	TRBV4-1	NA	TRBJ2-2
CASSQDGAGAAYEQYF	TGCGCCAGCAGCCAAGATGGTGCAGGGGCAGCATACGAGCAGTACTTC	NA	TRBV4-3	NA	TRBJ2-7
CASSEGDEQYF	TGCGCCAGCAGCGAAGGGGACGAGCAGTACTTC	NA	TRBV5-1	NA	TRBJ2-7
CASSLGQTNTEAFF	TGTGCCAGCAGCTTGGGACAGACGAACACTGAAGCTTTCTTT	TRBD1	TRBV7-2	NA	TRBJ1-1
CASSPLGAGNTIYF	TGTGCCAGTAGTCCCCTTGGGGCTGGAAACACCATATATTTT	NA	TRBV19	NA	TRBJ1-3
CASSQNPGWGTDTQYF	TGCGCCAGCAGCCAGAACCCGGGGTGGGGCACAGATACGCAGTATTTT	NA	TRBV4-3	once	TRBJ2-3
CATQGGQETQYF	TGTGCCACCCAGGGAGGTCAAGAGACCCAGTACTTC	NA	TRBV10-3	NA	TRBJ2-5
CASSEDTGWDTQYF	TGTGCCAGCAGTGAAGATACAGGGTGGGATACGCAGTATTTT	NA	TRBV2	once	TRBJ2-3
CASSFRQGEFYGYTF	TGTGCCAGCAGTTTCCGACAGGGTGAATTCTATGGCTACACCTTC	TRBD1	TRBV6-5	few	TRBJ1-2
CASSPGGGSYNEQFF	TGTGCCAGCAGCCCCGGGGGGGGCTCCTACAATGAGCAGTTCTTC	TRBD2	TRBV6-5	NA	TRBJ2-1
CASSFTRRGTEAFF	TGTGCCAGCAGCTTTACCCGAAGGGGCACTGAAGCTTTCTTT	NA	TRBV5-6	NA	TRBJ1-1
CASSLGLAAETQYF	TGTGCCAGCAGCCTGGGACTAGCGGCCGAGACCCAGTACTTC	TRBD2	TRBV5-4	NA	TRBJ2-5
CASSRQGEGYTF	TGTGCCAGCAGTCGCCAGGGGGAAGGCTACACCTTC	TRBD1	TRBV27	NA	TRBJ1-2
CASSQDGATEAFF	TGCGCCAGCAGCCAAGACGGGGCCACTGAAGCTTTCTTT	NA	TRBV4-3	NA	TRBJ1-1
CASSVGGTGGTEAFF	TGTGCCAGCAGCGTAGGAGGGACAGGGGGCACTGAAGCTTTCTTT	TRBD1	TRBV9	NA	TRBJ1-1
CASSQERGLGEKLFF	TGCGCCAGCAGCCAAGAAAGGGGCTTGGGTGAAAAACTGTTTTTT	NA	TRBV4-3	NA	TRBJ1-4
CASSYSGVGDGYTF	TGTGCCAGCAGTTACTCGGGGGTGGGGGATGGCTACACCTTC	NA	TRBV6-6	NA	TRBJ1-2
CVSREGGGTEAFF	TGTGTATCCCGAGAGGGAGGGGGAACTGAAGCTTTCTTT	NA	TRBV7-9	NA	TRBJ1-1
CASSQDGRGFQETQYF	TGCGCCAGCAGCCAAGATGGCAGGGGGTTTCAAGAGACCCAGTACTTC	TRBD1	TRBV4-3	NA	TRBJ2-5
CASSPSGTRLQETQYF	TGTGCCAGCAGCCCCTCCGGGACTAGGCTTCAAGAGACCCAGTACTTC	TRBD2	TRBV5-6	NA	TRBJ2-5
CASSQDIQGHQPQHF	TGCGCCAGCAGCCAAGATATCCAGGGTCATCAGCCCCAGCATTTT	NA	TRBV4-1	NA	TRBJ1-5
CAWTQGYEQYF	TGTGCCTGGACCCAGGGGTACGAGCAGTACTTC	NA	TRBV30	NA	TRBJ2-7
CASSLGLNTGELFF	TGTGCCAGCAGCTTGGGACTGAACACCGGGGAGCTGTTTTTT	NA	TRBV13	NA	TRBJ2-2
CASSLGTGTGETQYF	TGCGCCAGCAGCTTGGGGACAGGGACGGGAGAGACCCAGTACTTC	TRBD1	TRBV5-1	NA	TRBJ2-5
CSVVLGFSYNEQFF	TGCAGCGTTGTTCTCGGCTTCTCCTACAATGAGCAGTTCTTC	NA	TRBV29-1	NA	TRBJ2-1
CASSLDRPTDTQYF	TGTGCCAGCAGCTTGGACAGGCCCACAGATACGCAGTATTTT	NA	TRBV5-5	few	TRBJ2-3
CASSVEGGRTGAKETQYF	TGTGCCAGCAGCGTAGAAGGGGGCCGGACAGGGGCTAAAGAGACCCAGTACTTC	TRBD1	TRBV9	NA	TRBJ2-5
CAWSVHRTGDSPLHF	TGTGCCTGGAGTGTACACCGGACAGGGGATTCACCCCTCCACTTT	TRBD1	TRBV30	NA	TRBJ1-6
CASSVAPVQGLNYGYTF	TGTGCCAGCAGCGTAGCACCCGTGCAGGGCCTAAACTATGGCTACACCTTC	NA	TRBV9	NA	TRBJ1-2
CASKGQKNYEQYF	TGTGCCAGTAAAGGACAGAAGAATTACGAGCAGTACTTC	NA	TRBV19	NA	TRBJ2-7